Listed below are T cell receptor beta chains from one sample, sequenced in a study of regulatory T cells. Sequencing used immunoSEQ multiplex PCR; TCRdb keeps in-frame clones, though not all of them. Of 32,000 or so clones in the sample, around 93% are singletons; the top ten hold roughly 1.6%. Material for sequencing was conventional CD4+ T cells sorted from blood. The receptors were gathered from a person between 18 and 35 years old with CD3G deficiency. CDR3s include the opening cysteine and the closing phenylalanine or tryptophan. The D gene is left open where the match is weak. Part of the rows lack a size; the others show once, few, many or a class for expanded clones.

>once|TRBJ1-1|NA|TRBV5-1
TGCGCCAGCAGCGCATCAGGGGACTCGAACACTGAAGCTTTCTTT
CASSASGDSNTEAFF
>NA|TRBJ2-3|NA|TRBV20-1
TGCAGTGCTAGCCATCGATATACGCAGTATTTT
CSASHRYTQYF
>NA|TRBJ1-2|NA|TRBV6-4
TGTGCCAGCAGTGGCCCCTGGCCTAACGGCTACACCTTC
CASSGPWPNGYTF
>NA|TRBJ2-7|NA|TRBV20-1
TGCAGTGCTAAACAGAACTACGAGCAGTACTTC
CSAKQNYEQYF
>NA|TRBJ1-3|NA|TRBV7-9
TGTGCCAGCAGCTTAGGGGGACCGCTCCGGAGCTCTGGAAACACCATATATTTT
CASSLGGPLRSSGNTIYF
>once|TRBJ2-5|TRBD2|TRBV27
TGTGCCAGCAGTTTATTGGGTAGCGGGGGCCAAGAGACCCAGTACTTC
CASSLLGSGGQETQYF
>NA|TRBJ1-2|TRBD1|TRBV5-1
TGCGCCAGCAGCGAGGGGACAGGCGGGGGCTACACCTTC
CASSEGTGGGYTF
>NA|TRBJ2-3|TRBD1|TRBV9
TGTGCCAGCAGCCCTGGACAGGGATCAGATACGCAGTATTTT
CASSPGQGSDTQYF
>NA|TRBJ2-5|NA|TRBV4-1
TGCGCCAGCAGCCACGGGGTAGGGGATGCGGAGACCCAGTACTTC
CASSHGVGDAETQYF
>NA|TRBJ2-3|NA|TRBV5-1
TGCGCCAGCAGCTTGACCACAGATACGCAGTATTTT
CASSLTTDTQYF
>NA|TRBJ2-3|NA|TRBV18
TGTGCCAGCTCACCACCGGGGGGGCCAGGGGATACGCAGTATTTT
CASSPPGGPGDTQYF
>NA|TRBJ1-2|NA|TRBV19
TGTGCCAGTAGTTTCAGGGATGGCGGCTACACCTTC
CASSFRDGGYTF
>NA|TRBJ1-6|NA|TRBV4-3
TGCGCCAGCAGCCAAGGGCCAGGGACCCATAATTCACCCCTCCACTTT
CASSQGPGTHNSPLHF
>NA|TRBJ2-3|TRBD2|TRBV7-2
TGTGCCAGCAGCCCCCGTCTCCCGGTTAGCGGGGGGACCACAGATACGCAGTATTTT
CASSPRLPVSGGTTDTQYF
>NA|TRBJ2-7|NA|TRBV28
TGTGCCAGCAGTTTAGGGACCCTATCCTACGAGCAGTACTTC
CASSLGTLSYEQYF
>NA|TRBJ2-7|NA|TRBV6-1
TGTGCCAGCGGTAGGCGCGGAAGCGAGCAGTACTTC
CASGRRGSEQYF
>NA|TRBJ2-6|NA|TRBV6-1
TGTGCCAGCAGGGGAAACAGGGCTGGGGCCAACGTCCTGACTTTC
CASRGNRAGANVLTF
>NA|TRBJ2-1|NA|TRBV19
TGTGCCAGTAGTACACAGGTAAACAATGAGCAGTTCTTC
CASSTQVNNEQFF
>NA|TRBJ1-1|NA|TRBV7-8
TGTGCCAGCAGCGTTCTGACGCCCGACAGTGAAGCTTTCTTT
CASSVLTPDSEAFF
>NA|TRBJ2-5|NA|TRBV7-8
TGTGCCAGCAGCTCTTCGCGGGGCCCGGAGACCCAGTACTTC
CASSSSRGPETQYF
>NA|TRBJ2-1|NA|TRBV5-1
TGCGCCAGCAGCTTGGCCGGGGGGCCAAGGGCTGAGCAGTTCTTC
CASSLAGGPRAEQFF
>NA|TRBJ2-1|TRBD2|TRBV6-1
TGTGCCAGCAGCCGACTAGCGGGGGGAAATAATGAGCAGTTCTTC
CASSRLAGGNNEQFF
>NA|TRBJ2-3|TRBD1|TRBV11-2
TGTGCCAGCAGCTCAAAACTTGAGGGGGCCCAAGGATATACGCAGTATTTT
CASSSKLEGAQGYTQYF
>NA|TRBJ2-1|NA|TRBV23-1
TGCGCCAGCAGTCACCGACTAGGACCATACAATGAGCAGTTCTTC
CASSHRLGPYNEQFF
>once|TRBJ2-1|NA|TRBV18
TGTGCCAGCTCGGGGGACGGTAACAATGAGCAGTTCTTC
CASSGDGNNEQFF
>NA|TRBJ2-4|NA|TRBV10-1
TGCGCCCTACAGGTCCTAGCCAAAAACATTCAGTACTTC
CALQVLAKNIQYF
>NA|TRBJ1-1|NA|TRBV7-9
TGTGCCAGCAGCTTAGGGAAGAACACTGAAGCTTTCTTT
CASSLGKNTEAFF
>NA|TRBJ1-1|NA|TRBV15
TGTGCCACCAGCAGAGATGCAGGGGCTGGGGCTGAAGCTTTCTTT
CATSRDAGAGAEAFF
>NA|TRBJ2-7|NA|TRBV5-1
TGCGCCAGCAGCTTGGCCTACAATTCCGGCGAGCAGTACTTC
CASSLAYNSGEQYF
>NA|TRBJ1-1|TRBD1|TRBV7-9
TGTGCCAGCAGCTTAGGAACAGGGGTCCTGAACACTGAAGCTTTCTTT
CASSLGTGVLNTEAFF
>NA|TRBJ2-3|TRBD2|TRBV30
TGTGCCTGGAGAAGGCGGGGGGGCTACACAGATACGCAGTATTTT
CAWRRRGGYTDTQYF
>NA|TRBJ2-2|NA|TRBV19
TGTGCCACCGGGACCACGAACACCGGGGAGCTGTTTTTT
CATGTTNTGELFF
>NA|TRBJ2-3|NA|TRBV5-1
TGCGCCAGCAGCTTTGGGGAACGGGAAGATACGCAGTATTTT
CASSFGEREDTQYF
>NA|TRBJ2-1|TRBD1|TRBV6-5
TGTGCCAGCAGTTCCCCAGGGACAGGGGCCAATGAGCAGTTCTTC
CASSSPGTGANEQFF
>NA|TRBJ1-2|TRBD1|TRBV5-4
TGTGCCAGCAGCATCGTGGACAGGGGGCAAAGTGGCTACACCTTC
CASSIVDRGQSGYTF
>once|TRBJ2-1|TRBD2|TRBV5-1
TGCGCCAGCAGCCGGGGACTAGCGTACTACAATGAGCAGTTCTTC
CASSRGLAYYNEQFF
>few|TRBJ1-2|NA|TRBV6-1
TGTGCCAGCAGTGAAAATGTTAGAAGGGTGGATGGCTACACCTTC
CASSENVRRVDGYTF
>NA|TRBJ2-1|NA|TRBV5-1
TGCGCCAGCAGCACCGATGGGCGTTACAATGAGCAGTTCTTC
CASSTDGRYNEQFF
>NA|TRBJ2-4|TRBD2|TRBV28
TGTGCCAGCAGTTTAAGCGGGAGCGGGTCCAAAAACATTCAGTACTTC
CASSLSGSGSKNIQYF
>NA|TRBJ2-1|NA|TRBV11-2
TGTGCCAGCAGCTTAGTGAAGGGGAAGCAGTTCTTC
CASSLVKGKQFF
>NA|TRBJ1-1|NA|TRBV19
TGTGCCAGTAGTATGACCAGGGATCGCACTGAAGCTTTCTTT
CASSMTRDRTEAFF
>NA|TRBJ1-4|NA|TRBV28
TGTGCCAGCAGTTTACTACAGGCGGGGGAAAAACTGTTTTTT
CASSLLQAGEKLFF
>NA|TRBJ1-3|NA|TRBV27
TGTGCCAGCAGTCTAACAGGGAATGGAAACACCATATATTTT
CASSLTGNGNTIYF